These 20 T cell receptor beta chains originate from one sample sequenced in a study of CD8 T cells in ankylosing spondylitis. TCRdb reprocessed the 5' RACE reads with MiXCR, giving one entry per CDR3 protein. The sample has some 250,000 distinct CDR3 sequences, more than 20% seen once. Sequenced material: blood, either unsorted or a sorted T cell fraction (not recorded which). The origin of the receptors is a male donor with ankylosing spondylitis or in good health (not recorded which).

This clonotype was recorded many times. The chain has TRBV5-1 and TRBJ2-7; D remains ambiguous. CDR3 length equals 13 residues. Germline V gene sequence: CDR1 SGHRS, CDR2 YFSETQ. V dropped 4 bases and J dropped 6 bases, with 14 bases sitting between them. Here the CDR3 reads CASSPSRVGEQYF. The DNA for the CDR3 is TGCGCCAGCAGCCCATCTCGGGTGGGCGAGCAGTACTTC.

This clonotype has just a few counts. J is TRBJ1-2 and V is TRBV20-1, with D perhaps TRBD1 (6 bases). The CDR3 has 13 amino acids. The V gene lost 6 bases and the J gene lost 7 bases, with 18 bases spanning the gap. The V gene's germline CDR1 is DFQATT and CDR2 SNEGSKA (reference sequence). CDR3 amino acids: CSATNGGAAGYTF. For the CDR3, the DNA is TGCAGTGCCACGAACGGGGGGGCTGCTGGCTACACCTTC.

This clonotype was counted ten times or more. The genes are TRBV20-1 and TRBJ2-1; TRBD2 matches 11 bases. The trim removed 2 bases at V and 10 bases at J, leaving 10 bases unmatched. This CDR3 comprises 15 residues. The germline V gene encodes CDR1 DFQATT and CDR2 SNEGSKA (reference sequence). In DNA form, the CDR3 reads TGCAGTGCTAGAAATTCGCTAGCGGGGGGTTGGGAGCAGTTCTTC. Translating gives CSARNSLAGGWEQFF.

This clonotype came up many times. The V gene is TRBV3-1, the J gene TRBJ2-3; 8 bases are shared with TRBD2. The V gene's germline CDR1 is LGHDT and CDR2 YNNKEL (reference sequence). This CDR3 comprises 15 residues. V shed 1 base and J 6 bases; nucleotides not matched to a gene: 6. CDR3 sequence (DNA): TGTGCCAGCAGCCAAGTTGCGGGGGGCCTCGATACGCAGTATTTT. Translating it yields CASSQVAGGLDTQYF.

This clonotype was found many times. V and J are TRBV20-1 and TRBJ2-5, with 8 nucleotides matching TRBD2. V gave up 2 bases and J gave up 3 bases; unmatched junction bases: 5. In germline, CDR1 is DFQATT, CDR2 SNEGSKA (reference sequence). The CDR3 runs 14 residues. The CDR3 sequence is CSARLWGLEETQYF. CDR3 sequence (DNA): TGCAGTGCTAGATTGTGGGGACTAGAAGAGACCCAGTACTTC.

This chain links TRBV6-1 with TRBJ2-1; TRBD1 matches at 7 bases. Germline V gene lookup returns CDR1 MNHNS and CDR2 SASEGT. V shed 2 bases, J shed 5 bases, and the junction held 12 bases outside the gene matches. The CDR3 length is 17 residues. CDR3: CASSERYGTVLNNEQFF. DNA of the CDR3: TGTGCCAGCAGTGAAAGGTATGGGACAGTGCTCAACAATGAGCAGTTCTTC.

The rearrangement joins TRBV6-5 to TRBJ2-7, with 10 bases aligning to TRBD1. With 4 bases clipped from V and 8 bases from J, the junction kept 2 bases outside the gene matches. There are 12 residues in the CDR3. The germline V gene has CDR1 MNHEY and CDR2 SVGAGI. The CDR3 DNA is TGTGCCAGCAGTTCGGACAGGGGGAAGCAGTACTTC. It encodes CASSSDRGKQYF.

The chain joins TRBV4-2 to TRBJ2-7, with D perhaps TRBD2 (6 bases). The CDR3 contains 15 residues. CDR1 and CDR2 (germline): LGHNA, YNFKEQ. V shed 1 base and J shed 5 bases, with 15 bases lying between them. The CDR3 DNA is TGTGCCAGCAGCCAAGCTCCGCCCGGAGGGAACGAGCAGTACTTC. This sequence encodes CASSQAPPGGNEQYF.

This clonotype occurred many times. This chain connects TRBV29-1 to TRBJ2-3, with 8 bases that match TRBD2. This CDR3 has 16 residues. CDR1 and CDR2 from the germline V gene are SQVTM and ANQGSEA. The V and J ends lost 1 base and 1 base, in that order; junction bases with no gene match: 7. The CDR3 loop is CSVEGSGGAGTDTQYF. CDR3 in DNA: TGCAGCGTTGAAGGGTCCGGGGGGGCGGGCACAGATACGCAGTATTTT.

This clonotype has at least ten counts. The rearrangement links TRBV20-1 to TRBJ2-1; 8 bases are shared with TRBD2. V lost 4 bases and J lost 1; bases outside the gene matches: 3. CDR3 size: 14 residues. Per the germline V gene, CDR1 is DFQATT and CDR2 is SNEGSKA (reference sequence). CDR3 loop: CSAKAGASYNEQFF. The CDR3 DNA reads TGCAGTGCTAAAGCGGGGGCATCCTACAATGAGCAGTTCTTC.

The chain joins TRBV29-1 to TRBJ2-2; D is possibly TRBD2 (6 bases). Germline assignment: CDR1 SQVTM and CDR2 ANQGSEA. V shed 0 bases and J shed 6 bases, with 8 bases lying between them. The CDR3 length is 13 residues. The CDR3 DNA sequence: TGCAGCGTTGAAGAACGGGGGTCCGGGGAGCTGTTTTTT. Translated, it gives CSVEERGSGELFF.

In its sample, this clonotype was seen many times. The chain employs TRBV29-1 and TRBJ2-3, with D possibly TRBD1 on 6 matching bases. The CDR3 runs to 13 residues. CDR1 and CDR2 from the germline V gene are SQVTM and ANQGSEA. Trimming shortened V by 8 bases and J by 2 bases, and 14 bases separated the two germline ends. The CDR3 DNA sequence: TGCAGCCCTCGACAGGAGTCCACAGATACGCAGTATTTT. Amino acid sequence: CSPRQESTDTQYF.

This chain links TRBV5-1 with TRBJ2-3; 10 positions match TRBD2. Trimming cost V 0 bases and J 2 bases; bases outside gene matches: 3. The V gene's germline CDR1 is SGHRS and CDR2 YFSETQ. This CDR3 comprises 16 residues. The CDR3 region has the DNA TGCGCCAGCAGCTTGGCCCTAGCGGGGGTCACAGATACGCAGTATTTT. This encodes CASSLALAGVTDTQYF.

J is TRBJ1-1 and V is TRBV7-8; D is unresolved. The CDR3 is made up of 14 amino acids. Germline V CDR1 and CDR2: SGHVS, FQNEAQ. Deletions cut 5 bases from V and 1 base from J, with 11 bases between. Written as DNA, the CDR3 is TGTGCCAGCAGCCCCACATACGAGAACACTGAAGCTTTCTTT. Encoded protein: CASSPTYENTEAFF.

The genes are TRBV3-1 and TRBJ1-5; a weak D match, TRBD1 (5 bases). Germline loops: CDR1 LGHDT, CDR2 YNNKEL (reference sequence). This CDR3 comprises 15 residues. V dropped 1 base and J dropped 5 bases, with 12 bases sitting between them. Written as DNA, the CDR3 is TGTGCCAGCAGCCAAGGGGGCGCGAGGGATCAGCCCCAGCATTTT. Encoded protein: CASSQGGARDQPQHF.

By proportion, this clonotype is medium-sized. The chain uses TRBV10-3 and TRBJ2-7; no reliable D call. CDR1 ENHRY and CDR2 SYGVKD come from the germline V gene. The CDR3 sequence is 13 residues long. The germline V and J ends were trimmed by 0 bases and 3 bases, with 6 bases remaining between them. Here the CDR3 reads CAISESGSYEQYF. In DNA form, the CDR3 reads TGTGCCATCAGTGAGTCAGGCAGCTACGAGCAGTACTTC.

This clonotype was seen only a few times. The chain carries TRBV20-1 and TRBJ2-2; the D gene is possibly TRBD2 (5 bases). The CDR3 has 15 amino acids. CDR1 and CDR2 from the germline V gene are DFQATT and SNEGSKA (reference sequence). V lost 5 bases to trimming and J lost 5 bases, with 18 bases between them. The CDR3 sequence: CSAEPGRGPTGELFF. For the CDR3, the DNA is TGCAGTGCTGAACCGGGTCGAGGGCCGACCGGGGAGCTGTTTTTT.

This clonotype was counted ten times or more. The chain uses TRBV5-1 and TRBJ2-6; D remains unclear. Germline V gives CDR1 SGHRS, CDR2 YFSETQ. This CDR3 is built from 16 residues. Trimming pared 0 bases from V and 0 bases from J, leaving 7 bases between. CDR3 protein: CASSLDGFSGANVLTF. CDR3 sequence (DNA): TGCGCCAGCAGCTTGGACGGGTTCTCTGGGGCCAACGTCCTGACTTTC. The full variable domain, with the rest looked up from reference TRBV5-1 and TRBJ2-6, is KAGVTQTPRYLIKTRGQQVTLSCSPISGHRSVSWYQQTPGQGLQFLFEYFSETQRNKGNFPGRFSGRQFSNSRSEMNVSTLELGDSALYLCASSLDGFSGANVLTFGAGSRLTVL.

This clonotype was recorded at least ten times. The chain employs TRBV20-1 and TRBJ2-5; 13 bases align to TRBD2. V lost 5 bases, J lost 5 bases, and 11 bases stayed unmatched. The CDR3 length is 16 residues. The germline V gene encodes CDR1 DFQATT and CDR2 SNEGSKA (reference sequence). The CDR3 region has the DNA TGCAGTGCTCACCGGACTAGCGGGGGCCCCGGGGAGACCCAGTACTTC. Protein sequence: CSAHRTSGGPGETQYF.

This clonotype was seen ten or more times. The gene calls are TRBV18 and TRBJ1-5; possible D gene TRBD1, 6 bases. Germline CDR1 reads KGHSH; CDR2 reads LQKENI. The CDR3 runs to 14 residues. Between the trimmed V and J ends, which lost 5 bases and 5 bases, there was a span of 13 bases. The CDR3 region has the DNA TGTGCCAGCTCAGGCGGGACACTCGATCAGCCCCAGCATTTT. Protein: CASSGGTLDQPQHF. The whole variable domain, filled in from reference TRBV18 and TRBJ1-5, reads NAGVMQNPRHLVRRRGQEARLRCSPMKGHSHVYWYRQLPEEGLKFMVYLQKENIIDESGMPKERFSAEFPKEGPSILRIQQVVRGDSAAYFCASSGGTLDQPQHFGDGTRLSIL.